Here is one TCR beta chain with its context. Its antigen is undetermined. Unique molecular identifiers were used to barcode this TCRbeta library. TCRdb redid the calling of the PCR reads with MiXCR, one entry per CDR3 protein. The sample shows roughly 400,000 distinct CDR3 sequences, roughly 43% of them seen only once. This CDR3 region has 15 residues. Germline CDR1 reads DFQATT; CDR2 reads SNEGSKA (reference sequence). The ends lost 6 bases at V and 2 bases at J; junction bases unmatched: 8. This sample is drawn from a study of T-cell reconstitution after alpha-beta-depleted transplantation in children. General observations from the study: It was reported that alpha-beta T cells came from several hundred expanded graft clones (about two months after transplant). The main origin of T-cell counts and diversity one year after transplant was newly produced T cells. Several patients had high TCRbeta diversity at day 60; it came from surviving recipient T cells and thymic progenitors.

The chain recombines TRBV20-1 with TRBJ2-4, with 9 bases that match TRBD1. This TCR came from a girl aged 2 to 9 with aplastic anemia, due to receive a stem cell transplant. The sequences come from PBMCs, collected before TCRalphabeta/CD19-depleted stem cell transplant. In nucleotides, the CDR3 is TGCAGTGCCTTTCGGACAGGGGAAACCAAAAACATTCAGTACTTC. This codes for CSAFRTGETKNIQYF.